This T cell receptor beta chain was retrieved from a study of radiotherapy plus CTLA-4 blockade in lung cancer. Produced via immunoSEQ multiplex PCR; TCRdb's table is partial and in-frame only. This table holds some 15,000 clones, approximately 89% found once. Germline-derived CDR1 and CDR2 are SGHTA and FQGNSA. This CDR3 comprises 15 residues. This TCR was sampled from a human donor with non-small cell lung cancer that progressed on radiotherapy plus ipilimumab. Some clones in this sample may be carry-over from other donors' samples. The rearrangement uses TRBV7-2 and TRBJ2-5; 7 bases agree with TRBD1. The J call may be in error: the DNA end matches TRBJ2-7 better. The sample here was peripheral blood, taken from a patient treated with radiotherapy plus ipilimumab. The CDR3 reads CASRSMGQTTYEQYF. The DNA for the CDR3 is TGTGCCAGCAGGTCTATGGGACAGACCACCTACGAGCAGTACTTC.